This T cell receptor beta chain was sequenced for a study of identical twins. A template switching step contributed a universal primer site, while unique molecular identifiers were present in the cDNA. In TCRdb, the 5' RACE reads were re-called with MiXCR into one record per CDR3 protein. The sample lists 300,000 to 350,000 distinct CDR3 sequences; 12% were seen once. The study's findings and limits: The same donors were not followed; conclusions instead depended on cross-sectional statistical analysis. The more abundant beta clonotypes in cord blood had fewer insertions, and memory repertoires did not show this. A partial confounding effect on zero-insertion analyses could come from invariant MAIT and iNKT cells.

Germline lookup yields CDR1 SGHRS and CDR2 YFSETQ. The CDR3 has 18 residues. V lost 4 bases to trimming and J lost 1 base, with 23 bases between them. With regard to this clonotype: The antigen remains undetermined.

This sample also belongs to another study, concerning yellow fever vaccine responses in identical twins.

Sequences were obtained from CD8+ T cells sorted from blood. This sequence was found in a woman younger than 35 in good health. This chain joins TRBV5-1 and TRBJ2-5, with a weak D call TRBD2 (6 bases). The CDR3 DNA reads TGCGCCAGCAGCGGTTGTAGGGTCTGTTTCGGGGGCCAAGAGACCCAGTACTTC. Translation: CASSGCRVCFGGQETQYF.